This TCR beta chain was identified in a study of cytomegalovirus exposure and HLA in healthy donors. Study context: Assignment to the Caucasian-associated ancestry cluster applied to about 80% of the approximately 380 genotyped donors. Study-level findings and limits: Within the data, a cluster of highly shared sequence variants was likely a sequencing artifact. Reports described diagnosis of cytomegalovirus status by the classifier as highly specific and sensitive. Reportedly, fewer N-insertions than the approximately 700-donor mean appeared in an Asian-associated ancestry cluster in a later analysis.

Looked up from germline, CDR1 is SGHKS and CDR2 is YYEKEE (reference sequence). Losses at the gene ends were 4 bases for V and 4 bases for J; bases not matched to a gene: 3. This CDR3 spans 13 amino acids. In the case of this clone: Its antigen is not known.

Researchers ran the PCR with 60 Vbeta and 13 Jbeta primers. Some clones are missing from TCRdb's copy, which holds only in-frame ones; the method was immunoSEQ multiplex PCR. Found here are about 130,000 clones, 65% to 85% of them singletons; the top ten hold roughly 1.1%. Sequencing input: PBMCs. This receptor was obtained from a boy aged 5-17 years in good health and CMV-seronegative. The chain uses TRBV5-5 and TRBJ1-1; TRBD1 matches at 8 bases. The DNA for the CDR3 is TGTGCCAGCAGCCCGGACAGGGCCACTGAAGCTTTCTTT. This encodes CASSPDRATEAFF.